Sequencing of this TCR beta chain was carried out in a study of blood T cell repertoires in COVID-19. Study summary: Nucleic acid was either cDNA or gDNA, and it came from T cells, B-cell-depleted T cells, or PBMCs.

After removal of 0 bases from V and 5 bases from J, the junction contained 9 bases not matched to a gene. Germline V gene sequence: CDR1 LGHNA, CDR2 YSLEER. The CDR3 has 16 residues. Per the original methods: Quantification of nucleated cells was approximated via reference gene primer amplification. The assay was immunoSEQ multiplex PCR, and TCRdb's table has in-frame clones only and misses some. V, J and clone size were drawn from that table, and D and trimming were deduced from the DNA. The sample contains under 150,000 clones, 80% to 85% of which appear only once. The chain joins TRBV4-3 to TRBJ1-1, with 7 bases lining up with TRBD1. Sequencing was carried out using PBMCs or T cells enriched from blood (not recorded which). This TCR was sampled from a woman aged 45-65 years who had been exposed to COVID-19. CDR3: CASSQDEGQGGTEAFF. The CDR3 DNA follows: TGCGCCAGCAGCCAAGATGAGGGGCAGGGGGGAACTGAAGCTTTCTTT.